This is a list of T cell receptor beta chains from one sample in a study of blood T cells in healthy people across ages. TCRdb re-derived calls from the 5' RACE reads in MiXCR, one entry per CDR3 protein. The sample records roughly 500,000 distinct CDR3 sequences, 20% to 30% being singletons. The sample was also reused in another study, on T cells of mothers and their children.

Sequencing input: blood. Every receptor here comes from a boy aged 5-17 years in good health. The CDR3 runs from the conserved cysteine through the conserved F or W. A D gene is named only where the DNA matches it firmly. Size is omitted from some rows. Given values are once, few, many or a class for expanded clones.

d_gene	v_gene	abundance	j_gene	CDR3aa	CDR3nt
TRBD1	TRBV3-1	.	TRBJ1-2	CASSPRTGGGYTF	TGTGCCAGCAGCCCCCGGACAGGGGGTGGCTACACCTTC
.	TRBV15	.	TRBJ2-7	CATSRGSPDVWRAYEQYF	TGTGCCACCAGCAGAGGGTCGCCTGATGTCTGGAGGGCCTACGAGCAGTACTTC
.	TRBV4-1	.	TRBJ2-5	CASSQDFSSLQETQYF	TGCGCCAGCAGCCAAGATTTCTCGTCCCTCCAAGAGACCCAGTACTTC
.	TRBV2	.	TRBJ2-5	CASNFAGHRDQETQYF	TGTGCCAGCAACTTTGCGGGGCACAGGGATCAAGAGACCCAGTACTTC
.	TRBV6-5	few	TRBJ2-1	CASRLANEQFF	TGTGCCAGCAGGCTGGCTAATGAGCAGTTCTTC
.	TRBV7-8	few	TRBJ2-3	CASSVIWDPRRPDTQYF	TGTGCCAGCAGCGTAATTTGGGACCCCAGAAGACCAGATACGCAGTATTTT
TRBD1	TRBV29-1	many	TRBJ2-1	CSVDQGALYNEQFF	TGCAGCGTTGACCAGGGGGCCTTATACAATGAGCAGTTCTTC
.	TRBV21-1	few	TRBJ2-7	CASSKEVGGYEQYF	TGTGCCAGCAGCAAAGAGGTCGGAGGCTACGAGCAGTACTTC
.	TRBV7-9	.	TRBJ2-1	CASSLEFHEQFF	TGTGCCAGCAGCCTTGAATTTCATGAGCAGTTCTTC
.	TRBV9	many	TRBJ2-7	CASSGGQGGGYEQYF	TGTGCCAGCAGCGGAGGCCAAGGGGGTGGCTACGAGCAGTACTTC
.	TRBV7-3	many	TRBJ1-3	CASSPRQEFSGNTIYF	TGTGCCAGCAGCCCCCGCCAGGAGTTCTCTGGAAACACCATATATTTT
.	TRBV7-9	few	TRBJ2-1	CASPGPSEGEQFF	TGTGCCAGCCCCGGCCCTAGCGAGGGTGAGCAGTTCTTC
.	TRBV9	.	TRBJ1-1	CASSSGTDHEAFF	TGTGCCAGCAGCTCAGGGACGGATCATGAAGCTTTCTTT
.	TRBV28	few	TRBJ2-7	CASSLGLEDPSYEQYF	TGTGCCAGCAGTTTGGGGCTGGAAGACCCCTCCTACGAGCAGTACTTC
.	TRBV18	few	TRBJ2-5	CASSPIRAPNMQTQYF	TGTGCCAGCTCACCTATAAGAGCACCGAACATGCAGACCCAGTACTTC
TRBD1	TRBV4-1	.	TRBJ1-1	CASSFGAGDRTGTEAFF	TGCGCCAGCAGCTTCGGGGCAGGGGATAGGACAGGCACTGAAGCTTTCTTT
.	TRBV5-1	.	TRBJ2-6	CASSPLSGSGANVLTF	TGCGCCAGCAGCCCGCTTAGCGGCTCTGGGGCCAACGTCCTGACTTTC
TRBD2	TRBV20-1	.	TRBJ2-3	CSARPGTITDTQYF	TGCAGTGCCAGGCCCGGGACTATCACAGATACGCAGTATTTT
TRBD1	TRBV7-9	once	TRBJ2-2	CASSLGDRVTGELFF	TGTGCCAGCAGCTTGGGCGACAGGGTCACCGGGGAGCTGTTTTTT
TRBD1	TRBV7-2	many	TRBJ1-6	CASSLRTGRNSPLHF	TGTGCCAGCAGCTTACGGACAGGGCGGAATTCACCCCTCCACTTT
.	TRBV7-2	few	TRBJ2-7	CASSWTDGYEQYF	TGTGCCAGCAGCTGGACCGACGGGTACGAGCAGTACTTC
.	TRBV29-1	many	TRBJ1-1	CSVDEGIATEAFF	TGCAGCGTTGACGAGGGAATAGCCACTGAAGCTTTCTTT
.	TRBV9	.	TRBJ2-7	CASSVGPGLSEQYF	TGTGCCAGCAGCGTCGGACCCGGACTTTCCGAGCAGTACTTC
TRBD1	TRBV4-3	.	TRBJ2-1	CASSQDRDRGFNEQFF	TGCGCCAGCAGCCAAGACCGGGACAGGGGATTCAATGAGCAGTTCTTC
TRBD2	TRBV10-3	few	TRBJ2-5	CAIRGTSGDQETQYF	TGTGCCATCAGGGGGACTAGCGGGGACCAAGAGACCCAGTACTTC
.	TRBV15	.	TRBJ1-6	CATKIGDSPLHF	TGTGCCACCAAGATCGGGGATTCACCCCTCCACTTT
.	TRBV28	.	TRBJ2-1	CASSLLGGAEFF	TGTGCCAGCAGTTTACTTGGGGGGGCCGAGTTCTTC